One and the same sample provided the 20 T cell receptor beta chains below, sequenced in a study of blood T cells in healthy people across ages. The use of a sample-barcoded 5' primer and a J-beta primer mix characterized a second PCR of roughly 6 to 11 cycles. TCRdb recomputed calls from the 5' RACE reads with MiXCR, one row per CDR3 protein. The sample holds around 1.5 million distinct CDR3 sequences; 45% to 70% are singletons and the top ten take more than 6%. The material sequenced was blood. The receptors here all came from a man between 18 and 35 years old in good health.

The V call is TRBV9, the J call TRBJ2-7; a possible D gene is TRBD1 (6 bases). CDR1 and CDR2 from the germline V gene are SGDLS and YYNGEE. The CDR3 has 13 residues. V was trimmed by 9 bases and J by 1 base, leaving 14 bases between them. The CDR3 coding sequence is TGTGCCATTCCCCTAGGACAGTCCTACGAGCAGTACTTC. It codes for CAIPLGQSYEQYF. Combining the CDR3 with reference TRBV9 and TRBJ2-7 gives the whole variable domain DSGVTQTPKHLITATGQRVTLRCSPRSGDLSVYWYQQSLDQGLQFLIQYYNGEERAKGNILERFSAQQFPDLHSELNLSSLELGDSALYFCAIPLGQSYEQYFGPGTRLTVT.

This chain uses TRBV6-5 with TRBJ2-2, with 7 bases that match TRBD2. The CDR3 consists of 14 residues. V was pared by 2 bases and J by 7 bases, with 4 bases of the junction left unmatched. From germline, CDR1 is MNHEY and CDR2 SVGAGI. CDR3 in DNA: TGTGCCAGCAGTTACAGCGGGGCCGGCGGGGAGCTGTTTTTT. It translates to CASSYSGAGGELFF.

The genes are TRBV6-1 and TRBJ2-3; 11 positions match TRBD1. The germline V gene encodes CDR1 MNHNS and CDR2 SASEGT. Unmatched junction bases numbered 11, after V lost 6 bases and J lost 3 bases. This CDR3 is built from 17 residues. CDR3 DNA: TGTGCCAGCAGACCTTGGGACAGGGGGACAGGTACAGATACGCAGTATTTT. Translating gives CASRPWDRGTGTDTQYF.

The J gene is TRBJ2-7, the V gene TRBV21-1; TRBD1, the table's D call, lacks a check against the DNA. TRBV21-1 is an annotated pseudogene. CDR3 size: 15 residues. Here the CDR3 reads CASSKARGKSYEQYF. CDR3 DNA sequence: TGTGCCAGCAGCAAAGCACGGGGGAAGTCCTACGAGCAGTACTTC.

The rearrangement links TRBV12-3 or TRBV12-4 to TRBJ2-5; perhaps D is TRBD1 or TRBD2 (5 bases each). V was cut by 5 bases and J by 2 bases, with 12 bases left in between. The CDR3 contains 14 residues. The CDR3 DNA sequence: TGTGCCAGCAGTAGAGGGGACGGGCAAGAGACCCAGTACTTC. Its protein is CASSRGDGQETQYF.

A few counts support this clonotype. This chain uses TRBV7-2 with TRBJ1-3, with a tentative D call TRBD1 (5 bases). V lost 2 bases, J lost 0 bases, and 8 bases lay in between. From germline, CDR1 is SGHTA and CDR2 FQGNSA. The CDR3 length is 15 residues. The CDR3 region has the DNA TGTGCCAGCAGCTTATTGGGGGGCTCTGGAAACACCATATATTTT. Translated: CASSLLGGSGNTIYF.

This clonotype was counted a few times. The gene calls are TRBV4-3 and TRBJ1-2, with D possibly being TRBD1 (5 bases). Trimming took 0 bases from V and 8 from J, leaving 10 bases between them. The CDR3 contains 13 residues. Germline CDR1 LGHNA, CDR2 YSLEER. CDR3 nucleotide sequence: TGCGCCAGCAGCCAAGATCGAGGGGTAGGCTACACCTTC. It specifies CASSQDRGVGYTF.

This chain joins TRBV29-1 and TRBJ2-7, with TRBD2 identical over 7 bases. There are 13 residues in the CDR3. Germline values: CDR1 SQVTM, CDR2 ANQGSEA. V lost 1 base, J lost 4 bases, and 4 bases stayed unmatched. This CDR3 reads CSVEGSGGYEQYF. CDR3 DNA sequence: TGCAGCGTTGAAGGGTCCGGGGGGTACGAGCAGTACTTC.

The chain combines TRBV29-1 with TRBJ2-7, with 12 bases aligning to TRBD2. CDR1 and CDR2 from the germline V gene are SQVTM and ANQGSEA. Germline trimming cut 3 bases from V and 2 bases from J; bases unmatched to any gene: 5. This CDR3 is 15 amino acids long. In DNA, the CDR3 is TGCAGCGTTGACACACTAGCGGGGGGAACCTACGAGCAGTACTTC. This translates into CSVDTLAGGTYEQYF.

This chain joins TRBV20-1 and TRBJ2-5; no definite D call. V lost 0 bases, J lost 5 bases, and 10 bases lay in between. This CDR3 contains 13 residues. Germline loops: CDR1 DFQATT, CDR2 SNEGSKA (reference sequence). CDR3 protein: CSARDEARETQYF. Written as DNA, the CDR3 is TGCAGTGCTAGAGATGAGGCCAGGGAGACCCAGTACTTC.

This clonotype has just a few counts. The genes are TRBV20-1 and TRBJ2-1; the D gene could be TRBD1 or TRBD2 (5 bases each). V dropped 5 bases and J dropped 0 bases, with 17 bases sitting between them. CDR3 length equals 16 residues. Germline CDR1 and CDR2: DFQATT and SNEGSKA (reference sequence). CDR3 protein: CSAPSIRGPSYNEQFF. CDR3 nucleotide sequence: TGCAGTGCTCCAAGTATCCGGGGACCCTCCTACAATGAGCAGTTCTTC.

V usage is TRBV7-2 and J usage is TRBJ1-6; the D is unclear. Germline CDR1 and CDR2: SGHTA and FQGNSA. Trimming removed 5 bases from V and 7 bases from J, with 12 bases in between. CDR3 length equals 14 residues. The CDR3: CASSPRASNSPLHF. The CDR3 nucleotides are TGTGCCAGCAGCCCCCGGGCGTCGAATTCACCCCTCCACTTT. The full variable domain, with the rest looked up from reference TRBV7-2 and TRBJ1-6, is GAGVSQSPSNKVTEKGKDVELRCDPISGHTALYWYRQSLGQGLEFLIYFQGNSAPDKSGLPSDRFSAERTGGSVSTLTIQRTQQEDSAVYLCASSPRASNSPLHFGNGTRLTVT.

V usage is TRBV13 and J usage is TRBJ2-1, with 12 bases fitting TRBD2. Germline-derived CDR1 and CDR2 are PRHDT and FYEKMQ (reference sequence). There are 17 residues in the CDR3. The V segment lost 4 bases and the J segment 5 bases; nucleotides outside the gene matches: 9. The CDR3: CASSSASGRAGNNEQFF. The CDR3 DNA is TGTGCCAGCAGCTCCGCTAGCGGGAGGGCCGGAAACAATGAGCAGTTCTTC.

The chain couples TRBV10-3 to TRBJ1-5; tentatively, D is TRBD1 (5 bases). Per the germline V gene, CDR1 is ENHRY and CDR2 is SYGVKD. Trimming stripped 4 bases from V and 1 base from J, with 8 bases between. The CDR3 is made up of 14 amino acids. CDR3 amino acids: CAISGTGSNQPQHF. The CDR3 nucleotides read TGTGCCATCAGTGGCACAGGAAGCAATCAGCCCCAGCATTTT.

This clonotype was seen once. The CDR3, as DNA: TGTGCCAGCAGGGGGGGGGGCGCGTATCAGCCCCAGCATTTT. Its protein product is CASRGGGAYQPQHF. The V and J genes are TRBV12-3 or TRBV12-4 and TRBJ1-5; D may be TRBD1 (6 bases). The CDR3 runs 14 residues. Deletions cut 6 bases from V and 5 bases from J, with 14 bases between.

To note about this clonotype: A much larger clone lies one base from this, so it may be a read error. The DNA of the CDR3 is TGTGCCAGCAGCGTAGGTGGTTTTGGGGGGCAGTACTTC. Amino acid sequence: CASSVGGFGGQYF. This sequence joins TRBV11-2 and TRBJ2-5, with a possible D match to TRBD2 (6 bases). This CDR3 spans 13 amino acids. V dropped 5 bases and J dropped 11 bases, with 18 bases sitting between them. Germline CDR1 SGHAT, CDR2 FQNNGV.

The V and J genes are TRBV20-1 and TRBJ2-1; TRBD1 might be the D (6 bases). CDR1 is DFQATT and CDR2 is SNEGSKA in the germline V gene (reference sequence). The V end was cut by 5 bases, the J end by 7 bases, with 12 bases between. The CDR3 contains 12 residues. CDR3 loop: CSALTGPNEQFF. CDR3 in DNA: TGCAGTGCTCTTACAGGGCCGAATGAGCAGTTCTTC.

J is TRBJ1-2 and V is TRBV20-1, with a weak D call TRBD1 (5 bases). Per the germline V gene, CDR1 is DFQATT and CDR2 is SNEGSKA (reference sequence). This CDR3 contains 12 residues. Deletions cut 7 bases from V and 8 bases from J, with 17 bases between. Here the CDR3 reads CSVPQESGGYTF. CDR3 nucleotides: TGCAGTGTCCCACAGGAAAGCGGAGGCTACACCTTC.

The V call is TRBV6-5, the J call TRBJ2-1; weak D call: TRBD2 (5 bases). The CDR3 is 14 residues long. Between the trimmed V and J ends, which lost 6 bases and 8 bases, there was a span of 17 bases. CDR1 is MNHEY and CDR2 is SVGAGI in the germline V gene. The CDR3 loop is CASSRGKPIDEQFF. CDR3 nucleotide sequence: TGTGCCAGCAGCCGGGGAAAGCCGATCGATGAGCAGTTCTTC.

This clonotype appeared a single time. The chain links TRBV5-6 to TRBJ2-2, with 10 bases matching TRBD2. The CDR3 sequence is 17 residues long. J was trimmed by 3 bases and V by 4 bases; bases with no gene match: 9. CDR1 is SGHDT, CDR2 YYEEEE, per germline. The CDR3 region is CASSQISGLADTGELFF. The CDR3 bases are TGTGCCAGCAGCCAGATTAGCGGACTAGCGGACACCGGGGAGCTGTTTTTT.